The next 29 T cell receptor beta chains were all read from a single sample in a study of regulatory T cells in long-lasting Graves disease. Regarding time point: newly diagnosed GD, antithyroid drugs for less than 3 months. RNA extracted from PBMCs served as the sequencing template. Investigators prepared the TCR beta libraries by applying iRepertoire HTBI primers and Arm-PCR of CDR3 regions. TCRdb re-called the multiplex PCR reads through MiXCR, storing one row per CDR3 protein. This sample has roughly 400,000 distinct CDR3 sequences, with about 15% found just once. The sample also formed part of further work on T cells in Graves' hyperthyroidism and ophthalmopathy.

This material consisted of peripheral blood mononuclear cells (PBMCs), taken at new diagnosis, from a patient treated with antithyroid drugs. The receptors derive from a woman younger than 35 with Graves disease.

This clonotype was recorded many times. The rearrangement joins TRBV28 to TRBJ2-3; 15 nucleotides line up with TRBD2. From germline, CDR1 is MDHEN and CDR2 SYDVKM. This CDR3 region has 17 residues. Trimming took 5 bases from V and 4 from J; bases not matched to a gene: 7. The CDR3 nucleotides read TGTGCCAGCAGTATAACGGGACTAGCGGGAGGATCAGATACGCAGTATTTT. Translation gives CASSITGLAGGSDTQYF.

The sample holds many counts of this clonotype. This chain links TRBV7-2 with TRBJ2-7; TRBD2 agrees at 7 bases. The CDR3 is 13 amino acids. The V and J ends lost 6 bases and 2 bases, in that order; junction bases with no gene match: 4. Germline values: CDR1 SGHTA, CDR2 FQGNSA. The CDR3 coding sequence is TGTGCCAGCAGATCTAGCGGTACCTACGAGCAGTACTTC. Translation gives CASRSSGTYEQYF. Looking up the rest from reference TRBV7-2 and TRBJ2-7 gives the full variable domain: GAGVSQSPSNKVTEKGKDVELRCDPISGHTALYWYRQSLGQGLEFLIYFQGNSAPDKSGLPSDRFSAERTGGSVSTLTIQRTQQEDSAVYLCASRSSGTYEQYFGPGTRLTVT.

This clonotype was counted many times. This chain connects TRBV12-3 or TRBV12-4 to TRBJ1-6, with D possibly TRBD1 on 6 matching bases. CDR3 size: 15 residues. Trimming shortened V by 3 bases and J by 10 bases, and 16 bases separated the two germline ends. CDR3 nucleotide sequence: TGTGCCAGCAGTTTGAACCTGGGGGCCAAATCACCCCTCCACTTT. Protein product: CASSLNLGAKSPLHF.

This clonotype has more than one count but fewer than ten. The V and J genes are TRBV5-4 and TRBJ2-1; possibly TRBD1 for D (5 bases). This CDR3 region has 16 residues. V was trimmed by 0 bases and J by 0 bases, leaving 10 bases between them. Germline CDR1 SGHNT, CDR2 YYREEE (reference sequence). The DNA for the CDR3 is TGTGCCAGCAGCTTGGAAGGGGTCAGCTCCTACAATGAGCAGTTCTTC. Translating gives CASSLEGVSSYNEQFF.

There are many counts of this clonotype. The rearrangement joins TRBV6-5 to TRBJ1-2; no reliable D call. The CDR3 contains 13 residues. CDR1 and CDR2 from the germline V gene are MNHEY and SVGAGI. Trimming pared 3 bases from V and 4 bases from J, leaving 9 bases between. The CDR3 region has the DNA TGTGCCAGCAGTTATTCAGCGACCTATGGCTACACCTTC. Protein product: CASSYSATYGYTF.

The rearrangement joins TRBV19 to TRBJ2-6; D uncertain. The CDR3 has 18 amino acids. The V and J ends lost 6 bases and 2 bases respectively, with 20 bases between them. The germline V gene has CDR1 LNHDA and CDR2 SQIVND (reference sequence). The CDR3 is CASSSPPSPRPGANVLTF. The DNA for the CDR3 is TGTGCCAGTAGCTCACCCCCTTCTCCTAGGCCTGGGGCCAACGTCCTGACTTTC.

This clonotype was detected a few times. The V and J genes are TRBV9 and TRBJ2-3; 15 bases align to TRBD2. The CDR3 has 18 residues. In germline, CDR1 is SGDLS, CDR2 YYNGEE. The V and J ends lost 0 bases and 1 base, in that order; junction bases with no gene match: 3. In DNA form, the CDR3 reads TGTGCCAGCAGCGTAGGGACTAGCGGGAGGGTCGGCACAGATACGCAGTATTTT. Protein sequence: CASSVGTSGRVGTDTQYF.

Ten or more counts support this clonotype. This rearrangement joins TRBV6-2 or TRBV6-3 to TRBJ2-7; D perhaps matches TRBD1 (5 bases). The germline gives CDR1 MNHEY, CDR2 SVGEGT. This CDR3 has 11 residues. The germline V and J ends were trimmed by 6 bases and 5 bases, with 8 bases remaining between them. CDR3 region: CASRGEDEQYF. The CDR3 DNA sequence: TGTGCCAGCAGAGGGGAAGACGAGCAGTACTTC.

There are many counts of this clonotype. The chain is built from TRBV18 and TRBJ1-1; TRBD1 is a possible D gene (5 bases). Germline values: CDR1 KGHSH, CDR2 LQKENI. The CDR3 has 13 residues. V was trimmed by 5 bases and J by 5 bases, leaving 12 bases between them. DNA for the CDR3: TGTGCCAGCTCAGGAGGGGAGAGGACTGAAGCTTTCTTT. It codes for CASSGGERTEAFF.

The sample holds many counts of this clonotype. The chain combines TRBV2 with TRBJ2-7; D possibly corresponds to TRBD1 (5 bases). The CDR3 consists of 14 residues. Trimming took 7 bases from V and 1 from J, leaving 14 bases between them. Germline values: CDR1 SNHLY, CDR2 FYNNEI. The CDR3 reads CASNLLGESYEQYF. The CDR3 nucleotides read TGTGCCAGCAACCTTTTAGGGGAATCCTACGAGCAGTACTTC.

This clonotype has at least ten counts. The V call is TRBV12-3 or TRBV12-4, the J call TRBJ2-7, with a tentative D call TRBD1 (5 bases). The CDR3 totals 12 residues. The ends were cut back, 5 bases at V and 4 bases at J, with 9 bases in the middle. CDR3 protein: CASSPDTYEQYF. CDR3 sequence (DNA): TGTGCCAGCAGTCCGGACACGTACGAGCAGTACTTC.

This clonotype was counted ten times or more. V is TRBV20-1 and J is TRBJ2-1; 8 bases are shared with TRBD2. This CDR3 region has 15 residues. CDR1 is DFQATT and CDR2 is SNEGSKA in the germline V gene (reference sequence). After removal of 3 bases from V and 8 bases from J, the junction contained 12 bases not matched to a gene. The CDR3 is CSARAWASGRDEQFF. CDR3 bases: TGCAGTGCTAGGGCCTGGGCTAGCGGGCGGGATGAGCAGTTCTTC.

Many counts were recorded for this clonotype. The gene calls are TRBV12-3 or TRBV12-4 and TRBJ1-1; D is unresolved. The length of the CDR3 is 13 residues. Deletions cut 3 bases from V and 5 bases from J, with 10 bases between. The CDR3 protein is CASSFFGRTEAFF. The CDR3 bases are TGTGCCAGCAGTTTTTTTGGGAGGACTGAAGCTTTCTTT.

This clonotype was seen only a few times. The CDR3 region is CASSLTIRGGDVKNRWWNTIYF. As DNA, the CDR3 is TGTGCCAGCAGCTTAACTATACGCGGGGGGGACGTCAAGAATCGATGGTGGAACACCATATATTTT. The chain is built from TRBV7-2 and TRBJ1-3, with D perhaps matching TRBD1 (5 bases). Per the germline V gene, CDR1 is SGHTA and CDR2 is FQGNSA. The CDR3 is 22 residues long. V dropped 2 bases and J dropped 7 bases, with 36 bases sitting between them.

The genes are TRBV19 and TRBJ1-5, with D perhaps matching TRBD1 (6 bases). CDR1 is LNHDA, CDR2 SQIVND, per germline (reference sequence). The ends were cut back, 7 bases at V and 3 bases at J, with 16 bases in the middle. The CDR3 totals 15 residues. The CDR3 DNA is TGTGCCAGTACCCCAGAAGGGGGTTTCAATCAGCCCCAGCATTTT. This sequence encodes CASTPEGGFNQPQHF.

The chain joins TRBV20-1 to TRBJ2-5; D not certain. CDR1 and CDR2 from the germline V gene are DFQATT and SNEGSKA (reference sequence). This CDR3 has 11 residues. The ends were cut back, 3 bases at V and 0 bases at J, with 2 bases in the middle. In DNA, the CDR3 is TGCAGTGCTAGGTACCAAGAGACCCAGTACTTC. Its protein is CSARYQETQYF.

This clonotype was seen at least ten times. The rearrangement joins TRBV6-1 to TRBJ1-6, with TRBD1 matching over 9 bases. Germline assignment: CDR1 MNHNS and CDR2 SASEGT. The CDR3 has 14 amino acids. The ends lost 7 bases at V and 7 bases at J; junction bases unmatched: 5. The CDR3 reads CASTKGTGNSPLHF. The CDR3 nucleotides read TGTGCCAGCACCAAGGGGACAGGGAATTCACCCCTCCACTTT.

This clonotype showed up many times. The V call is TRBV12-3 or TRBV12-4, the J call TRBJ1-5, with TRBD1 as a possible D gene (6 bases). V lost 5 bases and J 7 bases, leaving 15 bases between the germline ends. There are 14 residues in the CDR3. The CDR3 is CASSLRQAPQPQHF. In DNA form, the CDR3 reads TGTGCCAGCAGTCTAAGACAGGCTCCCCAGCCCCAGCATTTT.

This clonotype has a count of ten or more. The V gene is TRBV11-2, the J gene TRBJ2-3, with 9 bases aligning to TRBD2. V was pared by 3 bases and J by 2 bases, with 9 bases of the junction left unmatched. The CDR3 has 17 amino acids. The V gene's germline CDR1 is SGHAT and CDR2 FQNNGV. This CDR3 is CASSLGPSGTNTDTQYF. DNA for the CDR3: TGTGCCAGCAGCTTGGGTCCTAGCGGGACGAACACAGATACGCAGTATTTT.

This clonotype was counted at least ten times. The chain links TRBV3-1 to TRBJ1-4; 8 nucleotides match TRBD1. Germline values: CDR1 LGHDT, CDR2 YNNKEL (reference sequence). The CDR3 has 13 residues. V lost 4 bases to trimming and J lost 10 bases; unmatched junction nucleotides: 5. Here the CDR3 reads CASSLGQGGKLFF. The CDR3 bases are TGTGCCAGCAGCCTCGGACAGGGAGGAAAACTGTTTTTT.

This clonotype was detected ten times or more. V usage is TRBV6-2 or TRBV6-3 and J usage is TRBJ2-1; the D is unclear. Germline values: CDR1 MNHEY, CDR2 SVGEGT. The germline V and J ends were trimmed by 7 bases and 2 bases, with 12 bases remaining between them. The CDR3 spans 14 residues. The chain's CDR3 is CASIVSAAYNEQFF. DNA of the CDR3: TGTGCCAGCATCGTGAGCGCCGCCTACAATGAGCAGTTCTTC.

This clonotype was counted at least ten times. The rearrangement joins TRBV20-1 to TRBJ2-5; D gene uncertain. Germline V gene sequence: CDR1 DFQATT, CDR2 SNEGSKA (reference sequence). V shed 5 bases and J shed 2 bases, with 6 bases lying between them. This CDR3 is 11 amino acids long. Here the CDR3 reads CSAGRQETQYF. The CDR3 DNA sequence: TGCAGTGCTGGACGGCAAGAGACCCAGTACTTC.

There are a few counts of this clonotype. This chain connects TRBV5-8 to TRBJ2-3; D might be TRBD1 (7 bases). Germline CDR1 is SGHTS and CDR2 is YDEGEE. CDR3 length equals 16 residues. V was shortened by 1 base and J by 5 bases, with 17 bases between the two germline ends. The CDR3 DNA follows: TGTGCCAGCAGCTTGAGGGGGGACAGTGGGAGAGATACGCAGTATTTT. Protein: CASSLRGDSGRDTQYF.

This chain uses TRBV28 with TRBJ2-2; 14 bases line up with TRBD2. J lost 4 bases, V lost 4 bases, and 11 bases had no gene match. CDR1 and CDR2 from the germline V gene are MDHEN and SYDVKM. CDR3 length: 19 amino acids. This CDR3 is CASSSHPGTSGSATGELFF. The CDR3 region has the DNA TGTGCCAGCAGTTCACATCCAGGGACTAGCGGGAGTGCCACCGGGGAGCTGTTTTTT.

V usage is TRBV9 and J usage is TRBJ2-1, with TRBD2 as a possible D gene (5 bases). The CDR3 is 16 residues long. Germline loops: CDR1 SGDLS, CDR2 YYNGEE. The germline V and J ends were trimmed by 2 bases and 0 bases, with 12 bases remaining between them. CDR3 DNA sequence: TGTGCCAGCAGCGTCGGCGGGCAAAGCTCCTACAATGAGCAGTTCTTC. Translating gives CASSVGGQSSYNEQFF.

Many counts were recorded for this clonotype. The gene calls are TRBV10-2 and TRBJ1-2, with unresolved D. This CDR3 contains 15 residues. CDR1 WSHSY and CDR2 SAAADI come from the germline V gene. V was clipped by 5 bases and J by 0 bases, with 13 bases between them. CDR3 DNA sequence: TGCGCCAGCAGTAGTACAGCGCCTTCTAACTATGGCTACACCTTC. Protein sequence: CASSSTAPSNYGYTF.

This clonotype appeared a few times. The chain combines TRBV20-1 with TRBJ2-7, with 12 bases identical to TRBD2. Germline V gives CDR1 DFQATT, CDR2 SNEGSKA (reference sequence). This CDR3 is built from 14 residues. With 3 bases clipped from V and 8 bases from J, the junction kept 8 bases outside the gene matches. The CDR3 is CSASLTSGSRQQYF. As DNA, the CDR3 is TGCAGTGCTAGCCTGACTAGCGGGAGCCGCCAGCAGTACTTC.

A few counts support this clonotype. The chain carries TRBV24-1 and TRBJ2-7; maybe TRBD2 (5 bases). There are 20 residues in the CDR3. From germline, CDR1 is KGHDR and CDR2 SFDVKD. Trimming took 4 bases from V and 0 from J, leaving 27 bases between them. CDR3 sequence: CATSDFELGSYQRSSYEQYF. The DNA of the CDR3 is TGTGCCACCAGTGACTTTGAACTAGGAAGCTACCAAAGGAGCTCCTACGAGCAGTACTTC.

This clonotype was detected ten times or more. Here the CDR3 reads CASSFQQTGAGEQFF. CDR3 nucleotides: TGTGCCAGCAGCTTTCAGCAGACAGGGGCGGGTGAGCAGTTCTTC. V is TRBV7-6 and J is TRBJ2-1; 8 bases line up with TRBD1. This CDR3 has 15 residues. Germline CDR1 reads SGHVS; CDR2 reads FNYEAQ. V lost 3 bases, J lost 9 bases, and 10 bases stayed unmatched.